These 4 T cell receptor beta chains came from one sample sequenced in a study of CD8 T cells in ankylosing spondylitis. Overall study results and limits: A motif in TCR beta, a set of roughly eight highly homologous variants, appeared characteristic of ankylosing spondylitis blood.

A single record per CDR3 protein comes from TCRdb applying MiXCR to the 5' RACE reads. The profile covers 670,000 or so distinct CDR3 sequences, with about 20% appearing a single time and about 19% taken by the ten largest. These receptors are not linked to any known antigen. Input material: blood, either unsorted or a sorted T cell fraction (not recorded which). The receptors originated from a male donor with ankylosing spondylitis.

Many counts were recorded for this clonotype. The chain carries TRBV9 and TRBJ2-2; D ambiguous. Deletions cut 0 bases from V and 4 bases from J, with 13 bases between. Looked up from germline, CDR1 is SGDLS and CDR2 is YYNGEE. The CDR3 is made up of 16 amino acids. The CDR3 region is CASSVVPGPGTGELFF. CDR3 nucleotides: TGTGCCAGCAGCGTAGTTCCGGGCCCGGGCACCGGGGAGCTGTTTTTT.

For the CDR3, the DNA is TGTGCCAGCAGTCCCACCGGGACTCCCTACGAGCAGTACTTC. It encodes CASSPTGTPYEQYF. The chain has TRBV6-1 and TRBJ2-7; the D gene is possibly TRBD2 (6 bases). Looked up from germline, CDR1 is MNHNS and CDR2 is SASEGT. V was pared by 5 bases and J by 2 bases, with 13 bases between. CDR3 length: 14 amino acids.

This clonotype came up a few times. V usage is TRBV29-1 and J usage is TRBJ2-7; 8 bases agree with TRBD1. The ends lost 2 bases at V and 2 bases at J; junction bases unmatched: 8. CDR1 is SQVTM and CDR2 is ANQGSEA in the germline V gene. The CDR3 is 15 residues long. CDR3 amino acids: CSVELGQGQTYEQYF. The CDR3 DNA reads TGCAGCGTTGAACTCGGACAGGGTCAAACCTACGAGCAGTACTTC.

This chain links TRBV20-1 with TRBJ2-7; TRBD1 might be the D (6 bases). With 2 bases removed from V and 6 bases from J, the gap between germline ends came to 8 bases. Germline values: CDR1 DFQATT, CDR2 SNEGSKA (reference sequence). The length of the CDR3 is 11 residues. DNA for the CDR3: TGCAGTGCTAGAAGCAGGGGCGAGCAGTACTTC. This translates into CSARSRGEQYF.